This T cell receptor beta chain was captured by sequencing in a study of T cell clonality in common variable immunodeficiency. In its sample, this clone was seen many times. The read falls 3 residues short of the CDR3 end, and the missing part is taken from the germline J gene. The assay was immunoSEQ multiplex PCR, and TCRdb's table has in-frame clones only and misses some. This sample includes 40,000 to 65,000 clones with no singletons; its ten biggest clones take up more than 1.5%. Germline loops: CDR1 SGHRS, CDR2 YFSETQ. There are 16 residues in the CDR3. The ends lost 4 bases at V and 2 bases at J; junction bases unmatched: 8.

The sequence was collected from a person between 18 and 75 years old in good health. V and J are TRBV5-1 and TRBJ2-3; TRBD2 aligns across 9 bases. Sequencing used peripheral blood mononuclear cells. The DNA read from the CDR3 is TGCGCCAGCAGCCCGGGGGGACTAGCAACCACAGATACG. Translating gives CASSPGGLATTDT. The entire CDR3 is CASSPGGLATTDTQYF.